The rows below give T cell receptor beta chains drawn from one sample of a study of graft-versus-host responses after intestinal transplantation. Clones were sequenced by immunoSEQ multiplex PCR, and TCRdb holds only the in-frame ones, with some missing. Seen here are 75,000 to 100,000 clones, around 91% observed once, and the top ten hold about 0.18%. These receptors' targets are unknown. The input for sequencing was unstimulated CD4+ T cells sorted from spleen or lymph node cells, taken before transplant. These receptors originate from a human donor who was the organ donor for an intestinal transplant. The CDR3 runs from the conserved cysteine through the conserved F or W. A D gene is named only where the DNA matches it firmly. Clone sizes are given selectively: once, few, many, or a class where the clone is expanded.

14	NA	TRBV5-1	TRBJ2-7	NA	TGCGCCAGCAGCTTGGTTACAGGGACCCACGAGCAGTACTTC	CASSLVTGTHEQYF
16	TRBD1	TRBV4-1	TRBJ2-3	once	TGCGCCAGCAGCCCCAGGACAGGAACTAGCACAGATACGCAGTATTTT	CASSPRTGTSTDTQYF
14	TRBD1	TRBV29-1	TRBJ1-4	once	TGCAGCGCAACTCAGGGGGCCGGGAATGAAAAACTGTTTTTT	CSATQGAGNEKLFF
14	TRBD1	TRBV6-4	TRBJ1-5	few	TGTGCCAGCAGTAAGACAGGGGGCTTGCAGCCCCAGCATTTT	CASSKTGGLQPQHF
15	NA	TRBV7-3	TRBJ2-6	NA	TGTGCCAGCAGCTTAAGCGGGGTCGGGGCCAACGTCCTGACTTTC	CASSLSGVGANVLTF
11	NA	TRBV19	TRBJ1-1	NA	TGTGCCAGTAGTATAAGGGGAAGGGCTTTCTTT	CASSIRGRAFF
15	NA	TRBV6-6	TRBJ1-6	NA	TGTGCCAGCAGTTACGGCGGGGAGGGTTATTCACCCCTCCACTTT	CASSYGGEGYSPLHF
14	NA	TRBV7-2	TRBJ1-2	NA	TGTGCCAGCAGCTTAGCGTCAGGTTCAGGTGGCTACACCTTC	CASSLASGSGGYTF
15	NA	TRBV11-2	TRBJ2-1	NA	TGTGCCAGCAGACCTCGGGAAGGATTAAGCAATGAGCAGTTCTTC	CASRPREGLSNEQFF
14	TRBD1	TRBV4-3	TRBJ2-5	NA	TGCGCCAGCAGCCCGGACAGGCGCCGGGGTCCTCAGTACTTC	CASSPDRRRGPQYF
16	NA	TRBV7-9	TRBJ1-1	NA	TGTGCCAGCAGCTTTGGAGGTCGGACGGAGAACACTGAAGCTTTCTTT	CASSFGGRTENTEAFF
13	NA	TRBV29-1	TRBJ1-1	NA	TGCAGCGGGGGTGCCCGGGGGTTCACTGAAGCTTTCTTT	CSGGARGFTEAFF
13	NA	TRBV5-4	TRBJ1-1	NA	TGTGCCAGCAGCTTGGCCGCGGGGATTGAAGCTTTCTTT	CASSLAAGIEAFF
15	NA	TRBV5-8	TRBJ2-7	NA	TGTGCCAGCAGCTCGCCCGCCGGGGGAGTCTACGAGCAGTACTTC	CASSSPAGGVYEQYF
14	NA	TRBV27	TRBJ1-1	NA	TGTGCCAGCAGTTTATCGCGGGGGGGCACTGAAGCTTTCTTT	CASSLSRGGTEAFF
14	TRBD1	TRBV10-3	TRBJ2-2	NA	TGTGCCATCAGGACCGACAGGGGTGCCGGGGAGCTGTTTTTT	CAIRTDRGAGELFF
17	NA	TRBV5-6	TRBJ1-1	NA	TGTGCCAGCATACTCCTCGGCACAGGGAGATTGAACACTGAAGCTTTCTTT	CASILLGTGRLNTEAFF
14	NA	TRBV2	TRBJ1-5	NA	TGTGCCAGCGGAAGTGAGGGGGGCAATCAGCCCCAGCATTTT	CASGSEGGNQPQHF
15	NA	TRBV4-3	TRBJ1-4	NA	TGCGCCAGCAGCCAAGTCCCGGGGAATAATGAAAAACTGTTTTTT	CASSQVPGNNEKLFF
13	NA	TRBV7-9	TRBJ2-7	NA	TGTGCCAGCAGCCGAGACAGCACCTACGAGCAGTACTTC	CASSRDSTYEQYF
15	NA	TRBV4-1	TRBJ2-2	NA	TGCGCCAGCAGCCTGAGCATCGCGAACACCGGGGAGCTGTTTTTT	CASSLSIANTGELFF
15	TRBD1	TRBV7-3	TRBJ1-1	NA	TGTGCCAGCAGCTTAACTAGGGGGCCGAACACTGAAGCTTTCTTT	CASSLTRGPNTEAFF
17	TRBD2	TRBV5-1	TRBJ2-1	NA	TGCGCCAGCAGCTTGGTAGCGGGGGGGCCCCCCTACAATGAGCAGTTCTTC	CASSLVAGGPPYNEQFF
15	NA	TRBV28	TRBJ2-4	NA	TGTGCCAGGGAGGGACAGAGAATAGCCAAAAACATTCAGTACTTC	CAREGQRIAKNIQYF
17	TRBD1	TRBV18	TRBJ2-6	NA	TGTGCCAGCTCACCACGGGACAGCTACTCTGGGGCCAACGTCCTGACTTTC	CASSPRDSYSGANVLTF
13	NA	TRBV4-1	TRBJ2-7	NA	TGCGCCAGCAGCCATTACACCACCTACGAGCAGTACTTC	CASSHYTTYEQYF
13	NA	TRBV5-3	TRBJ1-1	NA	TGTGCCACCCCGGAGGCTTCGGACACTGAAGCTTTCTTT	CATPEASDTEAFF
17	TRBD2	TRBV4-2	TRBJ2-3	NA	TGTGCCAGCAGCCAAATTGTGGGACTAGGAGGCCCAGATACGCAGTATTTT	CASSQIVGLGGPDTQYF
17	TRBD1	TRBV4-1	TRBJ2-1	NA	TGCGCCAGCAGCCCACGACAGGGACAGGGTAGTCACAATGAGCAGTTCTTC	CASSPRQGQGSHNEQFF
15	NA	TRBV18	TRBJ1-3	NA	TGTGCCAGCTCACCAACACGGGGTCCTGGAAACACCATATATTTT	CASSPTRGPGNTIYF
15	TRBD1	TRBV9	TRBJ2-3	NA	TGTGCCAGCAGCGTACTAACAGGGGGCGGAGATACGCAGTATTTT	CASSVLTGGGDTQYF
18	NA	TRBV21-1	TRBJ1-5	NA	TGTGCCAGCAGCAAAGTTCAGGGGCGCTTGATATGCAATCAGCCCCAGCATTTT	CASSKVQGRLICNQPQHF
17	TRBD2	TRBV10-3	TRBJ2-5	NA	TGTGCCATCTCCGGACAGAGACTAGCGGGGGGCGCGGAGACCCAGTACTTC	CAISGQRLAGGAETQYF
16	NA	TRBV30	TRBJ1-2	NA	TGTGCCTGGAGGAAGGGGTGGGGGGAATGGGGCTATGGCTACACCTTC	CAWRKGWGEWGYGYTF
16	TRBD1	TRBV5-6	TRBJ1-2	NA	TGTGCCAGCAGCTTGAGCCGGGACAGAGGCAACTATGGCTACACCTTC	CASSLSRDRGNYGYTF
14	TRBD1	TRBV18	TRBJ2-7	NA	TGTGCCAGCTCACCGCAGACAGGGGGCTACGAGCAGTACTTC	CASSPQTGGYEQYF
12	NA	TRBV29-1	TRBJ1-3	NA	TGCAGCGTTTCCAACTCTGGAAACACCATATATTTT	CSVSNSGNTIYF
12	NA	TRBV9	TRBJ2-3	once	TGTGCCAGCAGCGTAGATGGGAGTACGCAGTATTTT	CASSVDGSTQYF
14	NA	TRBV5-1	TRBJ1-2	NA	TGCGCCAGCAGCTCGCCGGGACTCCTCTATGGCTACACCTTC	CASSSPGLLYGYTF
13	NA	TRBV9	TRBJ2-3	NA	TGTGCCAGCAGCGTCGGGGGGCTCGATACGCAGTATTTT	CASSVGGLDTQYF
16	TRBD1	TRBV6-5	TRBJ1-3	NA	TGTGCCAGCAGTTACCTGACAGGGGGCTCTGGAAACACCATATATTTT	CASSYLTGGSGNTIYF
16	NA	TRBV4-2	TRBJ1-6	NA	TGTGCCAGCAGCCAAGAAGGCCAGGGAAATAATTCACCCCTCCACTTT	CASSQEGQGNNSPLHF
15	NA	TRBV7-2	TRBJ1-6	NA	TGTGCCAGCAGCTTATTCGCGGCAGGGGATTCACCCCTCCACTTT	CASSLFAAGDSPLHF
14	NA	TRBV27	TRBJ2-7	NA	TGTGCCAGCAGTTTATCGTCCAGGGGCTCCGAGCAGTACTTC	CASSLSSRGSEQYF
13	NA	TRBV7-2	TRBJ1-1	NA	TGTGCCAGCAGCTTAAGAGGTCCCACTGAAGCTTTCTTT	CASSLRGPTEAFF